This passage covers 32 T cell receptor beta chains from one sample sequenced in a study of blood T cell repertoires in COVID-19. TCRdb keeps only in-frame clones here, not all; method: immunoSEQ multiplex PCR. The sample shows some 400,000 clones, 70% to 85% of them seen only once. The material sequenced was peripheral blood. The receptors stem from a human donor with acute or convalescent COVID-19. The donor label of this sample is uncertain.

This chain links TRBV6-6 with TRBJ2-7; 7 bases line up with TRBD2. V lost 0 bases, J lost 4 bases, and 3 bases stayed unmatched. Germline V lookup: CDR1 MNHNY, CDR2 SVGAGI (reference sequence). The length of the CDR3 is 14 residues. The CDR3 is CASSYSSGWYEQYF. CDR3 nucleotides: TGTGCCAGCAGTTACTCTAGCGGGTGGTACGAGCAGTACTTC.

This chain uses TRBV30 with TRBJ2-3, with D maybe TRBD2 (7 bases). The CDR3 spans 16 residues. Germline V gives CDR1 GTSNPN, CDR2 SVGIG (reference sequence). V gave up 3 bases and J gave up 0 bases, with 16 bases separating them. CDR3 sequence: CAWSGRGPDSTDTQYF. For the CDR3, the DNA is TGTGCCTGGAGCGGGCGGGGGCCCGATAGCACAGATACGCAGTATTTT.

The chain uses TRBV28 and TRBJ2-7, with a weak D call TRBD2 (5 bases). The V and J ends lost 1 base and 1 base respectively, with 8 bases between them. CDR3 size: 14 residues. CDR1 is MDHEN, CDR2 SYDVKM, per germline. The CDR3 loop is CASSLYPGSYEQYF. The CDR3 DNA follows: TGTGCCAGCAGTTTATATCCGGGATCCTACGAGCAGTACTTC.

The chain joins TRBV29-1 to TRBJ2-7; D uncertain. This CDR3 spans 14 amino acids. Per the germline V gene, CDR1 is SQVTM and CDR2 is ANQGSEA. Trimming cost V 4 bases and J 2 bases, with 15 bases left between them. CDR3: CSVGTPGLTYEQYF. In DNA, the CDR3 is TGCAGCGTTGGTACTCCAGGCCTCACCTACGAGCAGTACTTC.

This chain joins TRBV30 and TRBJ2-1; possibly TRBD2 for D (5 bases). Per the germline V gene, CDR1 is GTSNPN and CDR2 is SVGIG (reference sequence). V shed 1 base and J shed 7 bases, with 11 bases lying between them. The CDR3 has 13 amino acids. The CDR3 reads CAWSGRHKNEQFF. The CDR3 DNA follows: TGTGCCTGGAGTGGGAGGCACAAAAATGAGCAGTTCTTC.

CDR3 bases: TGTGCCAGCAGTCCGATACGGGAGCCCCAGCATTTT. Amino acids: CASSPIREPQHF. V gene TRBV6-5 combines with J gene TRBJ1-5; D uncertain. Germline assignment: CDR1 MNHEY and CDR2 SVGAGI. Trimming removed 5 bases at V and 8 bases at J, with 10 bases between. The CDR3 is made up of 12 amino acids.

V usage is TRBV30 and J usage is TRBJ2-5; D might be TRBD2 (6 bases). This CDR3 is 12 amino acids long. Germline loops: CDR1 GTSNPN, CDR2 SVGIG (reference sequence). Trimming stripped 7 bases from V and 6 bases from J, with 15 bases between. CDR3 nucleotide sequence: TGTGCCTCGGACTCGCGCGGGAAGACCCAGTACTTC. Amino acids: CASDSRGKTQYF.

The genes are TRBV3-1 (or the pseudogene TRBV3-2) and TRBJ1-1; the match to TRBD1 covers 10 bases. Germline CDR1 LGHDT, CDR2 YNNKEL (reference sequence). V lost 4 bases to trimming and J lost 7 bases; unmatched junction nucleotides: 6. The CDR3 is made up of 14 amino acids. CDR3 in DNA: TGTGCCAGCAGCCGCCTCCGGGACAGGGGTGAAGCTTTCTTT. Translated, it gives CASSRLRDRGEAFF.

V and J are TRBV29-1 and TRBJ2-2, with TRBD2 matching over 7 bases. J was trimmed by 2 bases and V by 7 bases; bases with no gene match: 10. This CDR3 is built from 15 residues. CDR1 is SQVTM and CDR2 is ANQGSEA in the germline V gene. The DNA of the CDR3 is TGCAGCGCCCGACGTTCTAGCGGAAACACCGGGGAGCTGTTTTTT. Encoded protein: CSARRSSGNTGELFF.

This clone occurred a few times. As DNA, the CDR3 is TGTGCCAGCAGCCGGGACAGGAATAATTCACCCCTCCACTTT. Protein sequence: CASSRDRNNSPLHF. The V call is TRBV5-4, the J call TRBJ1-6; 8 bases are a match to TRBD1. The CDR3 extends over 14 amino acids. Germline CDR1 and CDR2: SGHNT and YYREEE (reference sequence). The V and J ends lost 4 bases and 5 bases, in that order; junction bases with no gene match: 2.

This clone appeared a single time. The same CDR3 can be traced to other DNA sequences in this sample. V and J are TRBV5-1 and TRBJ2-2; D gene uncertain. Germline lookup yields CDR1 SGHRS and CDR2 YFSETQ. V was pared by 7 bases and J by 5 bases, with 9 bases between. The CDR3 has 12 amino acids. The chain's CDR3 is CASRDSTGELFF. The CDR3 DNA is TGCGCCAGCCGTGACTCAACCGGGGAGCTGTTTTTT.

The chain combines TRBV19 with TRBJ1-5, with 9 bases lining up with TRBD1. The CDR3 length is 16 residues. V shed 3 bases and J 6 bases; nucleotides not matched to a gene: 9. CDR1 and CDR2 (germline): LNHDA, SQIVND (reference sequence). CDR3 sequence (DNA): TGTGCCAGTAGTATCTTGGGACAGGGATCGGGTCAGCCCCAGCATTTT. This sequence encodes CASSILGQGSGQPQHF.

The rearrangement joins TRBV10-3 to TRBJ1-1; D not certain. V was trimmed by 6 bases and J by 0 bases, leaving 11 bases between them. The CDR3 sequence is 14 residues long. CDR1 is ENHRY and CDR2 is SYGVKD in the germline V gene. The CDR3 loop is CAIRPGSMNTEAFF. In DNA, the CDR3 is TGTGCCATCAGGCCGGGTAGCATGAACACTGAAGCTTTCTTT.

This chain joins TRBV5-1 and TRBJ2-5, with D possibly matching TRBD1 (6 bases). CDR1 and CDR2 (germline): SGHRS, YFSETQ. The length of the CDR3 is 16 residues. V was shortened by 4 bases and J by 1 base, with 17 bases between the two germline ends. In nucleotides, the CDR3 is TGCGCCAGCAGCCGGCAACGAGGGGGAGCCCAAGAGACCCAGTACTTC. The encoded protein is CASSRQRGGAQETQYF.

This clone has more than one count but fewer than ten. J is TRBJ1-2 and V is TRBV19, with 7 positions matching TRBD1. This CDR3 comprises 14 residues. Germline V CDR1 and CDR2: LNHDA, SQIVND (reference sequence). V shed 6 bases and J 2 bases; nucleotides not matched to a gene: 6. The CDR3 DNA reads as TGTGCCAGTAGGATACAGGGGCTAAACTATGGCTACACCTTC. Protein product: CASRIQGLNYGYTF.

The chain carries TRBV19 and TRBJ1-4; D is undetermined. Trimming took off 4 bases at V and 8 bases at J, with 5 bases between the two ends. Germline V gene data show CDR1 as LNHDA and CDR2 as SQIVND (reference sequence). The CDR3 runs to 11 residues. The CDR3 loop reads CASSNREKLFF. CDR3 bases: TGTGCCAGTAGTAATCGGGAAAAACTGTTTTTT.

The V and J genes are TRBV18 and TRBJ2-7; D uncertain. The CDR3 spans 13 residues. The V end lost 0 bases, the J end lost 6 bases, and 9 bases lay between the germline ends. The germline CDR1 and CDR2 sequences are KGHSH and LQKENI. CDR3 residues: CASSPPSGSEQYF. In DNA form, the CDR3 reads TGTGCCAGCTCACCACCCTCCGGGTCCGAGCAGTACTTC.

This rearrangement joins TRBV5-1 to TRBJ2-1; 10 nucleotides match TRBD1. Germline V CDR1 and CDR2: SGHRS, YFSETQ. The CDR3 loop spans 13 amino acids. The junction had 4 bases not matched to a gene; V was cut back by 6 bases and J by 7 bases. The DNA for the CDR3 is TGCGCCAGCAACCGACAGGGGGCGAATGAGCAGTTCTTC. Encoded protein: CASNRQGANEQFF. The whole variable domain, filled in from reference TRBV5-1 and TRBJ2-1, reads KAGVTQTPRYLIKTRGQQVTLSCSPISGHRSVSWYQQTPGQGLQFLFEYFSETQRNKGNFPGRFSGRQFSNSRSEMNVSTLELGDSALYLCASNRQGANEQFFGPGTRLTVL.

The chain uses TRBV10-3 and TRBJ2-3; D is unclear. V gave up 0 bases and J gave up 9 bases, with 10 bases separating them. CDR1 and CDR2 (germline): ENHRY, SYGVKD. CDR3 length: 13 residues. The CDR3 bases are TGTGCCATCAGTGAGTCGGCTAGAACGACGCAGTATTTT. This gives the protein CAISESARTTQYF.

This clone came up a few times. Other nucleotide sequences from this sample produce the same CDR3. The genes are TRBV27 and TRBJ2-1; D is unclear. The CDR3 has 11 amino acids. The V and J ends lost 5 bases and 4 bases respectively, with 3 bases between them. Germline CDR1 reads MNHEY; CDR2 reads SMNVEV (reference sequence). The CDR3: CASSQYNEQFF. The CDR3 DNA follows: TGTGCCAGCAGTCAGTACAATGAGCAGTTCTTC.

The V gene is TRBV13, the J gene TRBJ2-3; D is uncertain. The germline V and J ends were trimmed by 4 bases and 5 bases, with 4 bases remaining between them. Germline lookup yields CDR1 PRHDT and CDR2 FYEKMQ (reference sequence). This CDR3 has 11 residues. DNA for the CDR3: TGTGCCAGCAGCTCTCTAGATACGCAGTATTTT. This encodes CASSSLDTQYF.

The chain combines TRBV3-1 (or the pseudogene TRBV3-2) with TRBJ2-4; 7 positions agree with TRBD1. This CDR3 has 18 residues. After removal of 6 bases from V and 0 bases from J, the junction contained 14 bases not matched to a gene. CDR1 is LGHDT and CDR2 is YNNKEL in the germline V gene (reference sequence). The CDR3 coding sequence is TGTGCCAGCAGTAATATTCACAGGGGCTTGCTAGCCAAAAACATTCAGTACTTC. Amino acids: CASSNIHRGLLAKNIQYF.

This rearrangement joins TRBV14 to TRBJ1-1; tentative D call: TRBD1 (6 bases). The CDR3 loop spans 15 amino acids. CDR1 and CDR2 (germline): SGHDN, FVKESK. Trimming pared 0 bases from V and 4 bases from J, leaving 12 bases between. The CDR3 DNA sequence: TGTGCCAGCAGCCAAGACGAGGGGGAGAGCACTGAAGCTTTCTTT. Amino acids: CASSQDEGESTEAFF.

The CDR3 is CASSRTGQVEQFF. The CDR3 coding sequence is TGCGCCAGCAGCCGGACAGGGCAGGTGGAGCAGTTCTTC. This chain links TRBV5-1 with TRBJ2-1; 8 nucleotides agree with TRBD1. The length of the CDR3 is 13 residues. V trimming: 4 bases; J trimming: 10 bases; junction bases outside the gene matches: 7. Germline V gene sequence: CDR1 SGHRS, CDR2 YFSETQ.

A few counts support this clone. This chain uses TRBV10-1 with TRBJ2-1, with 10 positions matching TRBD2. From germline, CDR1 is WNHNN and CDR2 SYGVQD (reference sequence). This CDR3 contains 13 residues. After removal of 7 bases from V and 7 bases from J, the junction contained 4 bases not matched to a gene. CDR3 coding DNA: TGCGCCAGCACCAGAGCGGGAGGGAATGAGCAGTTCTTC. Encoded protein: CASTRAGGNEQFF.

This chain joins TRBV6-1 and TRBJ2-1; a possible D gene is TRBD2 (5 bases). Trimming cost V 0 bases and J 10 bases, with 16 bases left between them. This CDR3 has 15 residues. CDR1 and CDR2 (germline): MNHNS, SASEGT. The CDR3 is CASSEALTSPTEQFF. The CDR3 DNA sequence: TGTGCCAGCAGTGAAGCCCTTACTAGTCCCACCGAGCAGTTCTTC.

CDR3 residues: CASSLGSSGGNEQFF. The CDR3 DNA reads TGTGCCAGCAGCTTAGGGTCTAGCGGGGGGAATGAGCAGTTCTTC. This sequence joins TRBV11-3 and TRBJ2-1; 11 bases match TRBD2. The CDR3 has 15 amino acids. The V gene's germline CDR1 is SGHNT and CDR2 YENEEA. Losses at the gene ends were 1 base for V and 7 bases for J; bases not matched to a gene: 3.

The table lists this clone with a few counts. This chain uses TRBV19 with TRBJ2-1, with 10 bases that match TRBD2. Trimming at V came to 9 bases and at J to 4 bases, leaving 3 bases not matched to a gene. This CDR3 has 13 residues. The germline gives CDR1 LNHDA, CDR2 SQIVND (reference sequence). The CDR3 sequence: CASRTSGYNEQFF. The CDR3 bases are TGTGCCAGCCGGACTAGCGGTTACAATGAGCAGTTCTTC.

The J gene is TRBJ1-5, the V gene TRBV6-5; 9 bases are shared with TRBD1. V shed 6 bases and J 3 bases; nucleotides not matched to a gene: 6. The CDR3 sequence is 15 residues long. Germline values: CDR1 MNHEY, CDR2 SVGAGI. CDR3 loop: CASRNRGLNNQPQHF. The DNA of the CDR3 is TGTGCCAGCAGGAACAGGGGGCTGAACAATCAGCCCCAGCATTTT.

The gene calls are TRBV6-2 or TRBV6-3 and TRBJ2-3, with 7 bases matching TRBD2. Germline V CDR1 and CDR2: MNHEY, SVGEGT. CDR3 size: 16 residues. V trimming: 5 bases; J trimming: 2 bases; junction bases outside the gene matches: 10. The CDR3 spells CASSTGLSGLTDTQYF. CDR3 DNA sequence: TGTGCCAGCAGTACGGGACTATCGGGCCTCACAGATACGCAGTATTTT.

The CDR3 protein is CASSLFRSSGQNYNEQFF. The CDR3 DNA reads as TGTGCCAGCAGCTTGTTCAGGTCGTCGGGACAGAACTACAATGAGCAGTTCTTC. V gene TRBV5-6 combines with J gene TRBJ2-1; 7 nucleotides match TRBD1. V trimming: 1 base; J trimming: 3 bases; junction bases outside the gene matches: 13. CDR1 is SGHDT and CDR2 is YYEEEE in the germline V gene. This CDR3 is 18 amino acids long.

The V call is TRBV19, the J call TRBJ1-2; TRBD1 matches at 8 bases. Germline V gives CDR1 LNHDA, CDR2 SQIVND (reference sequence). This CDR3 spans 14 amino acids. The J segment lost 7 bases and the V segment lost 4 bases, leaving 8 bases of the junction unmatched. The CDR3 nucleotides read TGTGCCAGTAGTAGGACAGGGACGGCCAGTGGCTACACCTTC. Encoded protein: CASSRTGTASGYTF.